The 11 T cell receptor beta chains listed next were all sequenced from one sample in a study of radiation and T cells in renal cell carcinoma. Time point given: baseline pretreatment blood. Treatment meaning: 15 Gy SBRT to primary tumor, nephrectomy 4 weeks later. Measured with immunoSEQ multiplex PCR; TCRdb has only the in-frame clones, and not every one. Among about 21,000 clones, around 80% were seen once, and the ten largest hold roughly 40%. Sample: blood, taken from a patient whose treatment included radiotherapy and nephrectomy. All receptors derive from a man aged 55 to 69 with renal cell carcinoma.

This clone appeared once. The chain has TRBV6-5 and TRBJ2-7, with D tentatively TRBD1 or TRBD2 (5 bases each). This CDR3 comprises 14 residues. Germline V gives CDR1 MNHEY, CDR2 SVGAGI. The ends were cut back, 3 bases at V and 6 bases at J, with 15 bases in the middle. The CDR3 DNA follows: TGTGCCAGCAGTTATAAGGGACCCCGGGGCGAGCAGTACTTC. This codes for CASSYKGPRGEQYF.

The J gene is TRBJ1-1, the V gene TRBV5-6; D gene unclear. Germline V gene lookup returns CDR1 SGHDT and CDR2 YYEEEE. The CDR3 is made up of 12 amino acids. V was trimmed by 0 bases and J by 10 bases, leaving 10 bases between them. The CDR3 loop is CASSLDGRGAFF. The CDR3 DNA sequence: TGTGCCAGCAGCTTGGATGGTCGAGGAGCTTTCTTT.

This clone was detected a few times. The V and J genes are TRBV5-5 and TRBJ1-3; 9 nucleotides match TRBD1. V lost 4 bases, J lost 1 base, and 12 bases stayed unmatched. CDR3 size: 18 residues. Germline assignment: CDR1 SGHKS and CDR2 YYEKEE (reference sequence). In DNA, the CDR3 is TGTGCCAGCAGCCTCCTAAGGCCGGGACAGGGATCTGGAAACACCATATATTTT. It is translated as CASSLLRPGQGSGNTIYF.

This chain connects TRBV27 to TRBJ2-7; D is unresolved. Germline V gene lookup returns CDR1 MNHEY and CDR2 SMNVEV (reference sequence). The V end was cut by 0 bases, the J end by 4 bases, with 7 bases between. The CDR3 sequence is 13 residues long. The CDR3 DNA sequence: TGTGCCAGCAGTTTATCGACGCGATACGAGCAGTACTTC. It encodes CASSLSTRYEQYF.

This clone showed up just once. The chain has TRBV7-8 and TRBJ1-5; D remains unclear. Germline CDR1 is SGHVS and CDR2 is FQNEAQ. The V gene lost 5 bases and the J gene lost 0 bases, with 8 bases spanning the gap. This CDR3 is 14 amino acids long. The CDR3, as DNA: TGTGCCAGCAGCCCGAATCGTAGCAATCAGCCCCAGCATTTT. As protein: CASSPNRSNQPQHF.

This clone was seen just once. The rearrangement joins TRBV4-3 to TRBJ2-7; D is uncertain. Germline CDR1 and CDR2: LGHNA and YSLEER. The V end was cut by 2 bases, the J end by 5 bases, with 10 bases between. CDR3 length: 13 residues. In DNA form, the CDR3 reads TGCGCCAGCAGCCAACTGTTGGGGAACGAGCAGTACTTC. Its translation is CASSQLLGNEQYF.

V gene TRBV18 combines with J gene TRBJ1-4; 7 bases are a match to TRBD1. Losses at the gene ends were 5 bases for V and 2 bases for J; bases not matched to a gene: 2. CDR3 length equals 14 residues. Looked up from germline, CDR1 is KGHSH and CDR2 is LQKENI. CDR3 sequence: CASSDRVTNEKLFF. Here the CDR3 DNA reads TGTGCCAGCTCAGACAGGGTGACTAATGAAAAACTGTTTTTT. The complete variable domain, with remaining parts taken from reference TRBV18 and TRBJ1-4, reads NAGVMQNPRHLVRRRGQEARLRCSPMKGHSHVYWYRQLPEEGLKFMVYLQKENIIDESGMPKERFSAEFPKEGPSILRIQQVVRGDSAAYFCASSDRVTNEKLFFGSGTQLSVL.

This rearrangement joins TRBV19 to TRBJ1-2; D is perhaps TRBD1 (5 bases). The CDR3 runs to 14 residues. V lost 8 bases and J 4 bases, leaving 17 bases between the germline ends. Germline CDR1 reads LNHDA; CDR2 reads SQIVND (reference sequence). The CDR3 nucleotides are TGTGCCAGTCGCTCCAGGGAGGACATCTATGGCTACACCTTC. Its protein is CASRSREDIYGYTF.

V usage is TRBV7-2 and J usage is TRBJ2-7; 8 bases line up with TRBD2. There are 15 residues in the CDR3. Germline CDR1 and CDR2: SGHTA and FQGNSA. Trimming removed 4 bases from V and 4 bases from J; junction bases left unmatched: 9. The CDR3 nucleotides are TGTGCCAGCAGCTCTAGCGGGTCTCTCGTTTACGAGCAGTACTTC. Translated: CASSSSGSLVYEQYF.

This clone was seen just once. V usage is TRBV30 and J usage is TRBJ1-4, with D perhaps TRBD1 (6 bases). The CDR3 runs to 15 residues. The V gene's germline CDR1 is GTSNPN and CDR2 SVGIG (reference sequence). Deletions cut 3 bases from V and 8 bases from J, with 19 bases between. CDR3 loop: CAWRVGGTGVEKLFF. The CDR3 coding sequence is TGTGCCTGGAGAGTTGGGGGCACGGGCGTCGAAAAACTGTTTTTT.

V usage is TRBV21-1 and J usage is TRBJ2-7; TRBD2 reflects the table's D call only, with no check against the DNA. TRBV21-1 is given as a pseudogene. The CDR3 runs to 16 residues. The CDR3 is CASSPGAGLAGYEQYF. The CDR3 DNA reads as TGTGCCAGCAGCCCTGGCGCGGGACTAGCGGGATACGAGCAGTACTTC.